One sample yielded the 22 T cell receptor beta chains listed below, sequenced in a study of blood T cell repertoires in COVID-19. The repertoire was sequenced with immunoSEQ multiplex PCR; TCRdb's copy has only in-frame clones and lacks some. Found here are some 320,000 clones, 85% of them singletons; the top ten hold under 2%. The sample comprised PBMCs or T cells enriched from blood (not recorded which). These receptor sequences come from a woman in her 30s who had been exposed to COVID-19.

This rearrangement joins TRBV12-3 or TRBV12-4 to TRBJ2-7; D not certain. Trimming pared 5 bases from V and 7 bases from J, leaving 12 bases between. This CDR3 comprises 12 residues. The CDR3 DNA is TGTGCCAGCAGTCCCGCCCCAGTGGAGCAGTACTTC. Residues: CASSPAPVEQYF.

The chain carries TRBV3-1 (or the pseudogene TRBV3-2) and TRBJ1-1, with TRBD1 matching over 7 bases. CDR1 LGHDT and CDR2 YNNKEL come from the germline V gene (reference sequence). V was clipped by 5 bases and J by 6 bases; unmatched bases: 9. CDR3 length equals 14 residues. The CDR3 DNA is TGTGCCAGCAGCATTCGACAGGGAGAACCTGAAGCTTTCTTT. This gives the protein CASSIRQGEPEAFF.

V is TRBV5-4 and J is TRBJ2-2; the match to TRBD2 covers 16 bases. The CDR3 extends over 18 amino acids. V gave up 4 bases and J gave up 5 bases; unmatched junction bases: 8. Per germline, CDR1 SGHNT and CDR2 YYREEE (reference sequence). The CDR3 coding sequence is TGTGCCAGCAGCCCCGGGACTAGCGGGGGGGCCAGGACCGGGGAGCTGTTTTTT. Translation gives CASSPGTSGGARTGELFF.

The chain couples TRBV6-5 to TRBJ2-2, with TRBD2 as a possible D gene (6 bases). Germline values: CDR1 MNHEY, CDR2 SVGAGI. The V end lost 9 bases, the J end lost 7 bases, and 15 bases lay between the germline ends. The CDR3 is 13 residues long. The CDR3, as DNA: TGTGCCAGTAAAGTGACAGCGGGCGGGGAGCTGTTTTTT. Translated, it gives CASKVTAGGELFF.

In nucleotides, the CDR3 is TGTGCCAGTAGTATCGGCCCGGGGACCCAGCATTTT. Translating it yields CASSIGPGTQHF. The rearrangement joins TRBV19 to TRBJ1-5; unclear D gene. The V end lost 3 bases, the J end lost 11 bases, and 11 bases lay between the germline ends. The CDR3 length is 12 residues. Germline-derived CDR1 and CDR2 are LNHDA and SQIVND (reference sequence).

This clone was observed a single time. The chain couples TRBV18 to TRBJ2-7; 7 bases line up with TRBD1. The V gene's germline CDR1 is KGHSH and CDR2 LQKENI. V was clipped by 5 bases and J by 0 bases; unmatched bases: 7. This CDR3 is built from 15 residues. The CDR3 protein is CASSLPDRSSYEQYF. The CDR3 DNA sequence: TGTGCCAGCTCATTACCGGACAGGAGCTCCTACGAGCAGTACTTC.

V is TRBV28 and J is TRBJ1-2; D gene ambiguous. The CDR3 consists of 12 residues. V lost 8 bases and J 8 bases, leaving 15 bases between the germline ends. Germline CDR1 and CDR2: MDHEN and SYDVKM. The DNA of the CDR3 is TGTGCCAGCCTGGCGGCCGGCTGGGGCTACACCTTC. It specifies CASLAAGWGYTF.

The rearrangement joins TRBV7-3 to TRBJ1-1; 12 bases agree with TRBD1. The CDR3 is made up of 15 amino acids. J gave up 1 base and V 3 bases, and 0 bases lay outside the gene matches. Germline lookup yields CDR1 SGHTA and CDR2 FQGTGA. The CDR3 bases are TGTGCCAGCAGCTTGGGACAGGGGGCGAACACTGAAGCTTTCTTT. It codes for CASSLGQGANTEAFF.

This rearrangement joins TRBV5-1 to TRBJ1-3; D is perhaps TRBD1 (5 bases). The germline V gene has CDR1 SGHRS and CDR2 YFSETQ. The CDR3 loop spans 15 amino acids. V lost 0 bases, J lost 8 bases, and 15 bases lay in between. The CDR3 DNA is TGCGCCAGCAGCTTGGCCTCGGCCAGGGCGGACACCATATATTTT. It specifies CASSLASARADTIYF.

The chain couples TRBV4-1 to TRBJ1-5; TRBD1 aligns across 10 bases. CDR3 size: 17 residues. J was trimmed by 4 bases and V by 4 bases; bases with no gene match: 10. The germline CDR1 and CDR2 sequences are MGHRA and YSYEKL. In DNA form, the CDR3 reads TGCGCCAGCAGCCCCGACAGGGGGCGAATTCTTAATCAGCCCCAGCATTTT. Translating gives CASSPDRGRILNQPQHF.

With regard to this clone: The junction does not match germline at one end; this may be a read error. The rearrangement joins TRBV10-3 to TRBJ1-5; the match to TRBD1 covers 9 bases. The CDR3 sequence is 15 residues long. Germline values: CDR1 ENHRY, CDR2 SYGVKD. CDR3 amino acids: CAISEPDRGSQRQHF. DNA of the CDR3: TGTGCCATCAGTGAGCCCGACAGGGGGAGTCAGCGCCAGCATTTT.

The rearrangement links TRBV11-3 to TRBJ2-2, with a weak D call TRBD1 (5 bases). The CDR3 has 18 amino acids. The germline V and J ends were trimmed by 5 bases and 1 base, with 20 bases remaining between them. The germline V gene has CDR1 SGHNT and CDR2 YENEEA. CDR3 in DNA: TGTGCCAGCAGCCCTACCTTGGGGCAGGCTGGGAACACCGGGGAGCTGTTTTTT. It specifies CASSPTLGQAGNTGELFF.

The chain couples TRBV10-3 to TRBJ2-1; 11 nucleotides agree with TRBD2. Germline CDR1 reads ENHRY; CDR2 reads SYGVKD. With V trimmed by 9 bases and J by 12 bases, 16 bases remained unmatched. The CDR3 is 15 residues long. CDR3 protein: CAIETGTSGPHGQFF. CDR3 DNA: TGTGCCATAGAGACCGGGACTAGCGGCCCACATGGGCAGTTCTTC.

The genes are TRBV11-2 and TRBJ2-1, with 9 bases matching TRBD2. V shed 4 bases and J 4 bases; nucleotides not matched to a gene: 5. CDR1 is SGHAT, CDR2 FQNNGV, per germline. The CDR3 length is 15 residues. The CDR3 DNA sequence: TGTGCCAGCAGCTCAGCGGGGGGCCGGTACAATGAGCAGTTCTTC. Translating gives CASSSAGGRYNEQFF.

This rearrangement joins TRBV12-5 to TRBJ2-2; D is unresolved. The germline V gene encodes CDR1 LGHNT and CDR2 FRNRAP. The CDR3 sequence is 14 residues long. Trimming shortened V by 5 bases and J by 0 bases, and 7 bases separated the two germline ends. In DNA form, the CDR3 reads TGTGCTAGTGGTCCCAACTCGAACACCGGGGAGCTGTTTTTT. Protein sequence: CASGPNSNTGELFF.

CDR3 nucleotide sequence: TGTGCCAGCAGCTCCCGGGACAGTCGGAACACTGAAGCTTTCTTT. It yields the protein CASSSRDSRNTEAFF. V and J are TRBV7-9 and TRBJ1-1; TRBD1 matches at 7 bases. The CDR3 is 15 amino acids. Germline-derived CDR1 and CDR2 are SEHNR and FQNEAQ (reference sequence). Trimming cost V 4 bases and J 1 base; bases outside gene matches: 6.

The chain's CDR3 is CASTANRLNTGELFF. The CDR3 bases are TGTGCCAGCACCGCCAACAGGCTTAACACCGGGGAGCTGTTTTTT. The genes are TRBV9 and TRBJ2-2; D possibly corresponds to TRBD1 (5 bases). V was shortened by 6 bases and J by 2 bases, with 14 bases between the two germline ends. The CDR3 is made up of 15 amino acids. Germline assignment: CDR1 SGDLS and CDR2 YYNGEE.

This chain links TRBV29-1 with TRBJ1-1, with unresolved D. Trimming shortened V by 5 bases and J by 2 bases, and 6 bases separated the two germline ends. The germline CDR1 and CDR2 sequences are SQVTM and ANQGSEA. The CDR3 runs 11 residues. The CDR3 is CSVSVNTEAFF. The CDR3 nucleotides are TGCAGCGTTTCTGTAAACACTGAAGCTTTCTTT.

The CDR3 sequence: CASRYTGGVLHGYTF. Written as DNA, the CDR3 is TGTGCCAGCAGGTACACAGGGGGCGTCCTGCATGGCTACACCTTC. The gene calls are TRBV28 and TRBJ1-2; TRBD1 matches at 9 bases. V dropped 6 bases and J dropped 6; count of bases not matched to a gene: 11. The CDR3 consists of 15 residues. Germline loops: CDR1 MDHEN, CDR2 SYDVKM.

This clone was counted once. The CDR3: CASSMKAGGPSTDTQYF. The CDR3 DNA is TGTGCCAGTAGTATGAAAGCGGGAGGGCCGAGCACAGATACGCAGTATTTT. The chain carries TRBV19 and TRBJ2-3; TRBD2 matches 10 bases. Germline V gene lookup returns CDR1 LNHDA and CDR2 SQIVND (reference sequence). V shed 3 bases, J shed 0 bases, and the junction held 6 bases outside the gene matches. This CDR3 contains 17 residues.

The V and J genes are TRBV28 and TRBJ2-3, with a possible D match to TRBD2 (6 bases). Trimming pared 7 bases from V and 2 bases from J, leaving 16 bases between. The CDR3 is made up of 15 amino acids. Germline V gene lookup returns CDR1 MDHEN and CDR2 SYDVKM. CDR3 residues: CASKWGVRDTDTQYF. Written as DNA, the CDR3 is TGTGCCAGCAAGTGGGGGGTCCGGGACACAGATACGCAGTATTTT.

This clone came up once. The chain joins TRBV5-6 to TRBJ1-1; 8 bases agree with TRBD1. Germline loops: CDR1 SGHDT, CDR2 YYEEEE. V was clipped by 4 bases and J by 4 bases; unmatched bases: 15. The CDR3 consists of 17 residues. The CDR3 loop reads CASSLDGQGLWGTEAFF. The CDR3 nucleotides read TGTGCCAGCAGCCTTGATGGACAGGGTCTATGGGGCACTGAAGCTTTCTTT.